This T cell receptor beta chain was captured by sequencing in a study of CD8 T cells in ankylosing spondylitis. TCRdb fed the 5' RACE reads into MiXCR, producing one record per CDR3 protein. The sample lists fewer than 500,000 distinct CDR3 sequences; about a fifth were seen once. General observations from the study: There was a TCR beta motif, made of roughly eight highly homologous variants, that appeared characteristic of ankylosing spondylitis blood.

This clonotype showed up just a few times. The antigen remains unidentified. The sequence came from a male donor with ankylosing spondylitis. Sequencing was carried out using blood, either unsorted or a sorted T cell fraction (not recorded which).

The CDR3: CSARDLRPGLVYEQYF. The CDR3 DNA reads TGCAGTGCTAGAGATTTAAGGCCCGGACTAGTCTACGAGCAGTACTTC. V and J are TRBV20-1 and TRBJ2-7, with TRBD2 matching over 7 bases. Germline V CDR1 and CDR2: DFQATT, SNEGSKA (reference sequence). The V and J ends lost 0 bases and 3 bases, in that order; junction bases with no gene match: 11. CDR3 size: 16 residues.